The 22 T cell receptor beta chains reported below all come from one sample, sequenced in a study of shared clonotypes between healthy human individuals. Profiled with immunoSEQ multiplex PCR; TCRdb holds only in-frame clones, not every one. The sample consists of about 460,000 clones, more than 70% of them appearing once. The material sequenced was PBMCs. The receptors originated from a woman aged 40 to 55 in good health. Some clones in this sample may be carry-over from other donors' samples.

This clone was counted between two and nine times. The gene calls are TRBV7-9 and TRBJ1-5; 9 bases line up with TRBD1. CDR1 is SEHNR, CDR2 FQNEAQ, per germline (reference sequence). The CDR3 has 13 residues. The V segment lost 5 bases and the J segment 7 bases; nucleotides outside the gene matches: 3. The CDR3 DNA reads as TGTGCCAGCAGCAATACAGGGGGCCAGCCCCAGCATTTT. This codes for CASSNTGGQPQHF.

CDR3 loop: CASRSSPLTSSSDEQFF. The CDR3 DNA reads as TGTGCCAGCAGGTCTTCCCCCCTAACTAGTTCGTCGGATGAGCAGTTCTTC. V gene TRBV2 combines with J gene TRBJ2-1, with TRBD2 as a possible D gene (5 bases). The V end was cut by 6 bases, the J end by 8 bases, with 26 bases between. The CDR3 is made up of 17 amino acids. Germline V gene sequence: CDR1 SNHLY, CDR2 FYNNEI.

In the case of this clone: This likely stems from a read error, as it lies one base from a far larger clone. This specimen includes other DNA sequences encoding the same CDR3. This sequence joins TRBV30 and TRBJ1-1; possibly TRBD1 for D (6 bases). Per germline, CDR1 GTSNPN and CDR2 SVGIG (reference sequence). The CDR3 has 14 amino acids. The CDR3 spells CAWSVGLWDTEAFF. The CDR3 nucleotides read TGTGCCTGGAGTGTCGGACTCTGGGACACTGAGGCTTTCTTT.

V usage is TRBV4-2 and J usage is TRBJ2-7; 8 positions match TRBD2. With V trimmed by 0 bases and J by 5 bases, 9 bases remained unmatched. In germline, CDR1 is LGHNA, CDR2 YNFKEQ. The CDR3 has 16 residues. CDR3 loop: CASSQDLGAGDHEQYF. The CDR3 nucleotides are TGTGCCAGCAGCCAAGATCTCGGAGCGGGAGACCACGAGCAGTACTTC.

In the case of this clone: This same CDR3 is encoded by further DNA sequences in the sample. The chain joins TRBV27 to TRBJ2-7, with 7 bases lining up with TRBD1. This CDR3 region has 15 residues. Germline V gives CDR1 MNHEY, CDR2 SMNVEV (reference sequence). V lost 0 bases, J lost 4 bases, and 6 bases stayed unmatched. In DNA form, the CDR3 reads TGTGCCAGCAGTTTATCGACAGGGCGGGCATACGAGCAGTACTTC. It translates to CASSLSTGRAYEQYF.

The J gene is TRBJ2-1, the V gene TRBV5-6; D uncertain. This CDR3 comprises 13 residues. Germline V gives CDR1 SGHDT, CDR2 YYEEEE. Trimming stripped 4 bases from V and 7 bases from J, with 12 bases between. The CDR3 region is CASSPRIRNEQFF. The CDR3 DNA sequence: TGTGCCAGCAGCCCCAGGATCAGGAATGAGCAGTTCTTC.

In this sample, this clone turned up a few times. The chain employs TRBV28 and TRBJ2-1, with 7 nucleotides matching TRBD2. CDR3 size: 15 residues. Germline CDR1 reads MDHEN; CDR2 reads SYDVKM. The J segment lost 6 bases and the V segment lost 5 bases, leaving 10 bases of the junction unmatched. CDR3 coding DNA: TGTGCCAGCAGTGTCTGGGGCGGGAGAGGCAATGAGCAGTTCTTC. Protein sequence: CASSVWGGRGNEQFF. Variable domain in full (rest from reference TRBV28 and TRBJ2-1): DVKVTQSSRYLVKRTGEKVFLECVQDMDHENMFWYRQDPGLGLRLIYFSYDVKMKEKGDIPEGYSVSREKKERFSLILESASTNQTSMYLCASSVWGGRGNEQFFGPGTRLTVL.

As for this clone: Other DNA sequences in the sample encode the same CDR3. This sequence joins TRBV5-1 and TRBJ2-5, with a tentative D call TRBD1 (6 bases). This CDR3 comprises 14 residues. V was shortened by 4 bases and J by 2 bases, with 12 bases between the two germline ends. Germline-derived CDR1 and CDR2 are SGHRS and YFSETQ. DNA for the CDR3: TGCGCCAGCAGCCTCTCGGGGACACAAGAGACCCAGTACTTC. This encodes CASSLSGTQETQYF.

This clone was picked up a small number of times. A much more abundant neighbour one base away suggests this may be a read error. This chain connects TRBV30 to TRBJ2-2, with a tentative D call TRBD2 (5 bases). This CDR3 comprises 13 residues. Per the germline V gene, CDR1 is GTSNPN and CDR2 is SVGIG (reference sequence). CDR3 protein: CAWSVWFTGEPFF. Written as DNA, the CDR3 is TGTGCCTGGAGTGTATGGTTTACCGGGGAGCCGTTTTTT.

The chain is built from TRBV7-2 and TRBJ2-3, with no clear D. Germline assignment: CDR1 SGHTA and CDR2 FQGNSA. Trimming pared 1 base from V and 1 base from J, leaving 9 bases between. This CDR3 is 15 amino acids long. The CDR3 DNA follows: TGTGCCAGCAGCTTAGAGGTTGGGCGCACAGATACGCAGTATTTT. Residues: CASSLEVGRTDTQYF.

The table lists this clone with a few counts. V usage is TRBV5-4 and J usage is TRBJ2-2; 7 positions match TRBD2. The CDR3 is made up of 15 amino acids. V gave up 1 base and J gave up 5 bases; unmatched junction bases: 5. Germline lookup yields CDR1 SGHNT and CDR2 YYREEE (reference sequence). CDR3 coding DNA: TGTGCCAGCAGCTTGAACGGGGGAGGGACCGGGGAGCTGTTTTTT. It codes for CASSLNGGGTGELFF.

CDR3 sequence: CAITEEGFDYGYTF. CDR3 in DNA: TGTGCCATCACCGAGGAAGGGTTTGACTATGGCTACACCTTC. The V and J genes are TRBV10-3 and TRBJ1-2, with D unresolved. This CDR3 has 14 residues. Germline values: CDR1 ENHRY, CDR2 SYGVKD. The V and J ends lost 7 bases and 3 bases respectively, with 15 bases between them.

CDR3 sequence reads: CASSLALAGEQFF. CDR3 coding DNA: TGTGCCAGCAGCTTAGCCCTAGCGGGTGAGCAGTTCTTC. The chain joins TRBV7-2 to TRBJ2-1; TRBD2 matches 8 bases. The CDR3 covers 13 residues. CDR1 and CDR2 from the germline V gene are SGHTA and FQGNSA. Trimming at V came to 0 bases and at J to 9 bases, leaving 1 base not matched to a gene.

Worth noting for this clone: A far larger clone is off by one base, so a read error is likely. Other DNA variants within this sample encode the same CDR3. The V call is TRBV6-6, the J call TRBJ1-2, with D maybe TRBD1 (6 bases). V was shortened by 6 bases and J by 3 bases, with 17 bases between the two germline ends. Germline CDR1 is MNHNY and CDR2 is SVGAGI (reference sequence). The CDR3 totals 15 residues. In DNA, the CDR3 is TGTGCCAGCAGCCCAAGCCCCACAGGGCACTATGGCTACACCTTC. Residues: CASSPSPTGHYGYTF.

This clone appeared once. The CDR3, as DNA: TGTGCCAGCAGCTTCGGGAGACAAGAGACCCAGTACTTC. Amino acids: CASSFGRQETQYF. The V call is TRBV11-2, the J call TRBJ2-5; D is possibly TRBD2 (6 bases). This CDR3 contains 13 residues. Trimming pared 3 bases from V and 2 bases from J, leaving 7 bases between. CDR1 is SGHAT, CDR2 FQNNGV, per germline.

Written as DNA, the CDR3 is TGTGCCAGCAGCTTAGGAGCGGGGAATGAAAAACTGTTTTTT. This translates into CASSLGAGNEKLFF. V and J are TRBV7-9 and TRBJ1-4; D is undetermined. The CDR3 is 14 residues long. CDR1 SEHNR and CDR2 FQNEAQ come from the germline V gene (reference sequence). The V end lost 1 base, the J end lost 5 bases, and 8 bases lay between the germline ends.

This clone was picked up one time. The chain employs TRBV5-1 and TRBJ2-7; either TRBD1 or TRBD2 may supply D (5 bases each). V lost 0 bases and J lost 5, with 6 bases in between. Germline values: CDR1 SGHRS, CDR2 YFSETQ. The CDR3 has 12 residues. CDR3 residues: CASSLVGDEQYF. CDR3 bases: TGCGCCAGCAGCTTGGTGGGGGACGAGCAGTACTTC. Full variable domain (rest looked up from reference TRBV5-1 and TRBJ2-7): KAGVTQTPRYLIKTRGQQVTLSCSPISGHRSVSWYQQTPGQGLQFLFEYFSETQRNKGNFPGRFSGRQFSNSRSEMNVSTLELGDSALYLCASSLVGDEQYFGPGTRLTVT.

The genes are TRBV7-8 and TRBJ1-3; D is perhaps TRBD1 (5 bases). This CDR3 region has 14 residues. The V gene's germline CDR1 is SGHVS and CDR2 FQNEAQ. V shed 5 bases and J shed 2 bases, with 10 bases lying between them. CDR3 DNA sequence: TGTGCCAGCAGCCGACAGCGAGCTGGAAACACCATATATTTT. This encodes CASSRQRAGNTIYF.

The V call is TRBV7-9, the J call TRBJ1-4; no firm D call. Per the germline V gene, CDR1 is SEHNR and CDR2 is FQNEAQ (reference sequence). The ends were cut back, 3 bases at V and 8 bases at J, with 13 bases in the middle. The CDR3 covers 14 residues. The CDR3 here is CASSLGQGEEKLFF. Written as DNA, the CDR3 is TGTGCCAGCAGCTTGGGTCAAGGAGAGGAAAAACTGTTTTTT.

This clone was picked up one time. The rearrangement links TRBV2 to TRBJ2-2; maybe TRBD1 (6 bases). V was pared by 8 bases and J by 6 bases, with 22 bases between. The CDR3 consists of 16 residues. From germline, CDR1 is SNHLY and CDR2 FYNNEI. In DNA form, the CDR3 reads TGTGCCAGCTCCGGGGCAGGGGTCGGTCTCGCCGGGGAGCTGTTTTTT. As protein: CASSGAGVGLAGELFF.

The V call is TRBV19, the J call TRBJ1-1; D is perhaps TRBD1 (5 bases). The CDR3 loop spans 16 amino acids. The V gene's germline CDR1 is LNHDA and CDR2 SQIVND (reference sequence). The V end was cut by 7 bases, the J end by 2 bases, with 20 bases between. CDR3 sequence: CASTFLFGQGNTEAFF. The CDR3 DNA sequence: TGTGCCAGTACCTTCCTTTTTGGGCAGGGCAACACTGAAGCTTTCTTT.

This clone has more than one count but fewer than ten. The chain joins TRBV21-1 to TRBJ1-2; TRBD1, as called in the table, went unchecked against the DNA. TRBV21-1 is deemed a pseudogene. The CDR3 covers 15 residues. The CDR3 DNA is TGTGCCAGCAGCAAAGGGGGACAGGGGGCTCATGGCTACACCTTC. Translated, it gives CASSKGGQGAHGYTF.